This TCR beta chain was documented in a study of blood T cell repertoires in COVID-19. Measured with immunoSEQ multiplex PCR; TCRdb has only the in-frame clones, and not every one. The data contain approximately 60,000 clones, less than 80% of them singletons. V gave up 3 bases and J gave up 5 bases; unmatched junction bases: 12. The CDR3 is made up of 16 amino acids. Germline values: CDR1 MGHRA, CDR2 YSYEKL. Sequences were obtained from peripheral blood. The sequence derives from a man in his 60s with acute or convalescent COVID-19. The chain is built from TRBV4-1 and TRBJ2-7; TRBD2 matches at 8 bases. In DNA, the CDR3 is TGCGCCAGCAGCCAGTCCCCGGGACTAGAGTTCAACGAGCAGTACTTC. Translated: CASSQSPGLEFNEQYF.